Below, one TCR beta chain is given with its context. These data belong to a study of blood T cell repertoires in COVID-19. Germline values: CDR1 MDHEN, CDR2 SYDVKM. This CDR3 is 16 amino acids long. V was trimmed by 7 bases and J by 8 bases, leaving 23 bases between them. The method was immunoSEQ multiplex PCR; TCRdb's version includes in-frame clones alone and lacks a portion of them. The table records about 230,000 clones, 83% of them present only once. The chain is built from TRBV28 and TRBJ2-2; D might be TRBD2 (6 bases). The sequenced material came from peripheral blood. This TCR was recovered from a woman aged 70 to 79 with active or convalescent COVID-19. The CDR3, as DNA: TGTGCCAGCAACCTAGCGACAGATCTGATGGTGGGGGAGCTGTTTTTT. The encoded protein is CASNLATDLMVGELFF.